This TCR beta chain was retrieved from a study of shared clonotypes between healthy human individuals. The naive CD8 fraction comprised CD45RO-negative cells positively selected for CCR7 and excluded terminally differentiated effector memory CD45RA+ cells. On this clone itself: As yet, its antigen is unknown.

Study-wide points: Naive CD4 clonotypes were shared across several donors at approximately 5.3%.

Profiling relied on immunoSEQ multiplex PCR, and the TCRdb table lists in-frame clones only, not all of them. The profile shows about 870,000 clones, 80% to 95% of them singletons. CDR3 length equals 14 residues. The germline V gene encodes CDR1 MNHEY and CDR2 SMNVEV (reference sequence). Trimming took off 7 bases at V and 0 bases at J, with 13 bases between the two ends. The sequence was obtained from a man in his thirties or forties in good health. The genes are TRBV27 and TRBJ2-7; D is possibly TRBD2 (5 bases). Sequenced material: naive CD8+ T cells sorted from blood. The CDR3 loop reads CASKSSGYSYEQYF. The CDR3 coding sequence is TGTGCCAGCAAGTCGAGCGGCTACTCCTACGAGCAGTACTTC.